The rows below give T cell receptor beta chains drawn from one sample of a study of Graves' ophthalmopathy and Graves' hyperthyroidism. TCRdb processed the multiplex PCR reads anew with MiXCR; each CDR3 protein has one entry. This table holds 300,000 to 350,000 distinct CDR3 sequences, roughly 15% found once. The sequenced material came from peripheral blood. The receptor set was obtained from an adult man with Graves' ophthalmopathy. Both conserved end residues are part of each CDR3. Each record gives: D gene, V gene, J gene, clone size, CDR3 DNA, CDR3 protein. D genes are given only for firm matches. Some rows have no size entry. The others give once, few or many, or a class for an expanded clone.

D gene: TRBD2
V gene: TRBV12-3/TRBV12-4
J gene: TRBJ2-7
clone size: -
CDR3 DNA: TGTGCCAGTAGGGCGGGGGCCTACGAGCAGTACTTC
CDR3 protein: CASRAGAYEQYF

D gene: -
V gene: TRBV6-5
J gene: TRBJ1-1
clone size: -
CDR3 DNA: TGTGCCAGCAGTCCTCGACAGGCCGATGAAGCTTTCTTT
CDR3 protein: CASSPRQADEAFF

D gene: -
V gene: TRBV28
J gene: TRBJ2-7
clone size: few
CDR3 DNA: TGTGCCAGCAGTCCTACAGGGTATGACGAGCAGTACTTC
CDR3 protein: CASSPTGYDEQYF

D gene: -
V gene: TRBV7-3
J gene: TRBJ1-1
clone size: many
CDR3 DNA: TGTGCCAGCAGCTTAAGAGGCACAAACACTGAAGCTTTCTTT
CDR3 protein: CASSLRGTNTEAFF

D gene: -
V gene: TRBV27
J gene: TRBJ2-7
clone size: many
CDR3 DNA: TGTGCCAGCAGTTTTTGGGCTAGGGGCCTCTACGAGCAGTACTTC
CDR3 protein: CASSFWARGLYEQYF

D gene: -
V gene: TRBV7-2
J gene: TRBJ2-7
clone size: many
CDR3 DNA: TGTGCCAGCAGCCAAACTGGCGGGTACGAGCAGTACTTC
CDR3 protein: CASSQTGGYEQYF

D gene: -
V gene: TRBV6-1
J gene: TRBJ1-6
clone size: -
CDR3 DNA: TGTGCCAGCAGTCCCCCCTCCTTGGGTGATTCACCCCTCCACTTT
CDR3 protein: CASSPPSLGDSPLHF

D gene: TRBD2
V gene: TRBV5-1
J gene: TRBJ2-5
clone size: many
CDR3 DNA: TGCGCCAGCAGCCACGGGACTAGCGGGAGGGTGTACGAAGAGACCCAGTACTTC
CDR3 protein: CASSHGTSGRVYEETQYF

D gene: -
V gene: TRBV4-1
J gene: TRBJ2-5
clone size: -
CDR3 DNA: TGCGCCAGCAGCCAAGGGCGTCAGGGGAACCAAGAGACCCAGTACTTC
CDR3 protein: CASSQGRQGNQETQYF

D gene: -
V gene: TRBV15
J gene: TRBJ1-1
clone size: many
CDR3 DNA: TGTGCCACCAGCAGAGCCGGGAAGAGGTACACTGAAGCTTTCTTT
CDR3 protein: CATSRAGKRYTEAFF

D gene: -
V gene: TRBV28
J gene: TRBJ1-2
clone size: -
CDR3 DNA: TGTGCCAGCAGTTTGGGTATGGGGGGCTATGGCTACACCTTC
CDR3 protein: CASSLGMGGYGYTF

D gene: -
V gene: TRBV5-1
J gene: TRBJ1-3
clone size: few
CDR3 DNA: TGCGCCAGCAAGGCAGGGGCGATTCTCTCTGGAAACACCATATATTTT
CDR3 protein: CASKAGAILSGNTIYF

D gene: TRBD1
V gene: TRBV5-1
J gene: TRBJ2-2
clone size: many
CDR3 DNA: TGCGCCAGCAGCCCGGGGGACAGGGGAGCCGGGGAGCTGTTTTTT
CDR3 protein: CASSPGDRGAGELFF

D gene: -
V gene: TRBV2
J gene: TRBJ2-5
clone size: -
CDR3 DNA: TGTGCCAGCAGTGAAGAATCAGCTAGCCGGAGGGAGACCCAGTACTTC
CDR3 protein: CASSEESASRRETQYF

D gene: TRBD1
V gene: TRBV6-4
J gene: TRBJ1-1
clone size: few
CDR3 DNA: TGTGCCTGCAGGGGGCCCGACACTGAAGCTTTCTTT
CDR3 protein: CACRGPDTEAFF

D gene: -
V gene: TRBV14
J gene: TRBJ2-5
clone size: many
CDR3 DNA: TGTGCCAGCAGCCAAGGCGTTGAGACCCAGTACTTC
CDR3 protein: CASSQGVETQYF

D gene: -
V gene: TRBV11-2
J gene: TRBJ1-5
clone size: many
CDR3 DNA: TGTGCCAGCAGCTTAGTTGGGGGTAGTGAGCCCCAGCATTTT
CDR3 protein: CASSLVGGSEPQHF

D gene: -
V gene: TRBV6-5
J gene: TRBJ1-1
clone size: many
CDR3 DNA: TGTGCCAGCAGATTGAATATGAACACTGAAGCTTTCTTT
CDR3 protein: CASRLNMNTEAFF

D gene: -
V gene: TRBV28
J gene: TRBJ1-1
clone size: many
CDR3 DNA: TGTGCCAGCAGTTTACCTGGGGGGAACACTGAAGCTTTCTTT
CDR3 protein: CASSLPGGNTEAFF

D gene: -
V gene: TRBV7-3
J gene: TRBJ2-7
clone size: many
CDR3 DNA: TGTGCCAGCAGCTTCGACAGTTACAACGAGCAGTACTTC
CDR3 protein: CASSFDSYNEQYF

D gene: -
V gene: TRBV4-1
J gene: TRBJ1-6
clone size: many
CDR3 DNA: TGCGCCAGCAGCCAAGATGGTCGGGTCAGCCCCTATAATTCACCCCTCCACTTT
CDR3 protein: CASSQDGRVSPYNSPLHF

D gene: TRBD2
V gene: TRBV12-3/TRBV12-4
J gene: TRBJ2-5
clone size: -
CDR3 DNA: TGTGCCAGCAGTGGGGGGGGGACCCAGTACTTC
CDR3 protein: CASSGGGTQYF

D gene: TRBD2
V gene: TRBV10-3
J gene: TRBJ2-5
clone size: many
CDR3 DNA: TGTGCCATCAGTGAGGGGATTGGAAGCGGGGAGTACTTC
CDR3 protein: CAISEGIGSGEYF

D gene: -
V gene: TRBV10-3
J gene: TRBJ2-5
clone size: -
CDR3 DNA: TGTGCCATCAGTGCCCTTACTAGCCCAGAGACCCAGTACTTC
CDR3 protein: CAISALTSPETQYF

D gene: -
V gene: TRBV3-1
J gene: TRBJ2-5
clone size: few
CDR3 DNA: TGTGCCAGCAGCCAAGTCAGGGTAACTCAAGAGACCCAGTACTTC
CDR3 protein: CASSQVRVTQETQYF

D gene: -
V gene: TRBV6-2/TRBV6-3
J gene: TRBJ2-3
clone size: many
CDR3 DNA: TGTGCCAGCAGTTACTCGAATGGCGGGGCGATCACAGATACGCAGTATTTT
CDR3 protein: CASSYSNGGAITDTQYF

D gene: -
V gene: TRBV3-1
J gene: TRBJ2-2
clone size: few
CDR3 DNA: TGTGCCAGCAGCCAACTTAAATCAGGGAAGGCCGGGGAGCTGTTTTTT
CDR3 protein: CASSQLKSGKAGELFF

D gene: -
V gene: TRBV20-1
J gene: TRBJ1-5
clone size: many
CDR3 DNA: TGCAGTGCGAAAACAGGGAATCAGCCCCAGCATTTT
CDR3 protein: CSAKTGNQPQHF

D gene: -
V gene: TRBV5-1
J gene: TRBJ2-5
clone size: -
CDR3 DNA: TGCGCCAGCAGCTTGGTCACCAGGACTCAAGAGACCCAGTACTTC
CDR3 protein: CASSLVTRTQETQYF

D gene: -
V gene: TRBV3-1
J gene: TRBJ1-5
clone size: many
CDR3 DNA: TGTGCCAGCAGCCAAGATTTAGCTCAGCCCCAGCATTTT
CDR3 protein: CASSQDLAQPQHF

D gene: TRBD1
V gene: TRBV12-3/TRBV12-4
J gene: TRBJ2-2
clone size: -
CDR3 DNA: TGTGCCAGCAGAGCCGGGACAGGGTCCGGGGAGCTGTTTTTT
CDR3 protein: CASRAGTGSGELFF

D gene: -
V gene: TRBV6-5
J gene: TRBJ2-2
clone size: many
CDR3 DNA: TGTGCCAGCAGTTACGTCCTGAAAAACACCGGGGAGCTGTTTTTT
CDR3 protein: CASSYVLKNTGELFF

D gene: TRBD1
V gene: TRBV7-8
J gene: TRBJ2-5
clone size: many
CDR3 DNA: TGTGCCAGCACCCGGACAGGTTCACAAGAGACCCAGTACTTC
CDR3 protein: CASTRTGSQETQYF

D gene: -
V gene: TRBV6-5
J gene: TRBJ1-1
clone size: -
CDR3 DNA: TGTGCCAGCAGTTACTCGACGGAGGTTGAAGCTTTCTTT
CDR3 protein: CASSYSTEVEAFF

D gene: -
V gene: TRBV14
J gene: TRBJ2-5
clone size: -
CDR3 DNA: TGTGCCAGCAGCCAAGATCTCGAGGAGACCCAGTACTTC
CDR3 protein: CASSQDLEETQYF

D gene: -
V gene: TRBV11-1
J gene: TRBJ1-1
clone size: -
CDR3 DNA: TGTGCCAGCAGCTTTGTTATGGGAAGAGGGGAAAAGGCTGAAGCTTTCTTT
CDR3 protein: CASSFVMGRGEKAEAFF

D gene: -
V gene: TRBV19
J gene: TRBJ1-2
clone size: many
CDR3 DNA: TGTGCCAGTAGTTCCTCCCTTAACTATGGCTACACCTTC
CDR3 protein: CASSSSLNYGYTF

D gene: TRBD1
V gene: TRBV6-1
J gene: TRBJ1-6
clone size: -
CDR3 DNA: TGTGCCAGCAGTGATGGACAGGGGGTCCGCCTTTCTTCACCCCTCCACTTT
CDR3 protein: CASSDGQGVRLSSPLHF

D gene: -
V gene: TRBV12-3/TRBV12-4
J gene: TRBJ1-6
clone size: many
CDR3 DNA: TGTGCCAGCAGTTTAGCCAGAACCTCACCCCTCCACTTT
CDR3 protein: CASSLARTSPLHF

D gene: -
V gene: TRBV6-1
J gene: TRBJ1-6
clone size: many
CDR3 DNA: TGTGCCAGCAGTGAAGTGGCTGGGCGGCTGAATTCACCCCTCCACTTT
CDR3 protein: CASSEVAGRLNSPLHF

D gene: TRBD2
V gene: TRBV6-1
J gene: TRBJ2-5
clone size: many
CDR3 DNA: TGTGCCAGCAGGGTAGCGGGGGCACCGGAGACCCAGTACTTC
CDR3 protein: CASRVAGAPETQYF